These 15 T cell receptor beta chains came from one sample sequenced in a study of human CD8 memory T cell subsets (dated by TCRdb to about 2020). A Human TCR Profiling Kit was used to prepare UMI-labeled 5' RACE TCRbeta libraries. With the reads reprocessed by TCRdb, a single entry stands for each CDR3 protein sequence and no DNA is reported. In this sample's table one finds 9,000 to 13,000 distinct CDR3 sequences. In total, the top ten clones hold over 8.5% of the sample. The sample consisted of CD8+ T cells from PBMCs. These receptors originate from a human donor in good health.

The chain employs TRBV29-1 and TRBJ2-7. This CDR3 region has 13 residues. The V gene's germline CDR1 is SQVTM and CDR2 ANQGSEA. The CDR3 spells CSVEEDVSYEQYF.

CDR3 sequence: CAISESGQGYEQYF. The V gene is TRBV10-3, the J gene TRBJ2-7; the TCRdb call, TRBD1, lacks DNA for checking. This CDR3 contains 14 residues. The germline CDR1 and CDR2 sequences are ENHRY and SYGVKD.

The rearrangement joins TRBV28 to TRBJ1-1; as DNA is missing, the TRBD1 call by TCRdb cannot be tested. The CDR3 loop spans 11 amino acids. The germline V gene encodes CDR1 MDHEN and CDR2 SYDVKM. The CDR3 is CASRWGLLAFF.

This rearrangement joins TRBV7-8 to TRBJ2-7; TCRdb proposes TRBD2, but this gene call is untestable without DNA. The CDR3 runs 18 residues. Germline-derived CDR1 and CDR2 are SGHVS and FQNEAQ. The CDR3 sequence is CASSGAGLAGTISYEQYF.

This chain links TRBV9 with TRBJ2-7. Germline V CDR1 and CDR2: SGDLS, YYNGEE. This CDR3 contains 11 residues. The chain's CDR3 is CASKPTYEQYF. The whole variable domain, filled in from reference TRBV9 and TRBJ2-7, reads DSGVTQTPKHLITATGQRVTLRCSPRSGDLSVYWYQQSLDQGLQFLIQYYNGEERAKGNILERFSAQQFPDLHSELNLSSLELGDSALYFCASKPTYEQYFGPGTRLTVT.

V and J are TRBV27 and TRBJ2-4; TCRdb's D call of TRBD2 is untestable without DNA. This CDR3 contains 15 residues. Germline assignment: CDR1 MNHEY and CDR2 SMNVEV (reference sequence). CDR3: CASRQRGGGKNIQYF.

This clonotype counts as medium-sized by frequency. The chain couples TRBV7-9 to TRBJ2-1; TCRdb outputs TRBD1, but without DNA this stays unchecked. Germline V lookup: CDR1 SEHNR, CDR2 FQNEAQ (reference sequence). The CDR3 runs 16 residues. CDR3: CASSFGFGAIYNEQFF.

This chain connects TRBV19 to TRBJ2-1; TCRdb proposes TRBD2, but this gene call is untestable without DNA. The CDR3 covers 15 residues. Germline CDR1 LNHDA, CDR2 SQIVND (reference sequence). The CDR3 is CASSQGLAGYNEQFF.

The gene calls are TRBV9 and TRBJ2-1; there is no DNA to check the TCRdb D call of TRBD1. There are 15 residues in the CDR3. Germline V gives CDR1 SGDLS, CDR2 YYNGEE. The CDR3 is CASSSTGTGPNEQFF. The entire variable domain, with the rest obtained from reference TRBV9 and TRBJ2-1, is as follows: DSGVTQTPKHLITATGQRVTLRCSPRSGDLSVYWYQQSLDQGLQFLIQYYNGEERAKGNILERFSAQQFPDLHSELNLSSLELGDSALYFCASSSTGTGPNEQFFGPGTRLTVL.

The chain employs TRBV7-8 and TRBJ2-1; TCRdb designates TRBD2, a call that cannot be tested without DNA. This CDR3 contains 15 residues. Germline assignment: CDR1 SGHVS and CDR2 FQNEAQ. The CDR3 region is CASSFLAGSNNEQFF.

The chain links TRBV4-1 to TRBJ2-3; the D call from TCRdb, TRBD1, cannot be confirmed without DNA. The CDR3 runs 15 residues. CDR1 and CDR2 from the germline V gene are MGHRA and YSYEKL. The CDR3 here is CASSHLSDWADTQYF.

The chain combines TRBV30 with TRBJ1-2. CDR1 and CDR2 (germline): GTSNPN, SVGIG (reference sequence). The CDR3 spans 16 residues. The CDR3: CAWSPPGGTNKRGYTF.

Considering frequency, this clonotype is medium-sized. V and J are TRBV14 and TRBJ1-1; TCRdb lists TRBD1, though no DNA is available to test this call. Germline CDR1 SGHDN, CDR2 FVKESK. The CDR3 spans 15 residues. CDR3 sequence reads: CASSQGDRAIGEAFF.

The gene calls are TRBV4-2 and TRBJ2-1; TCRdb indicates TRBD2, and absent DNA this call remains unverified. Germline lookup yields CDR1 LGHNA and CDR2 YNFKEQ. The CDR3 is made up of 16 amino acids. The CDR3 here is CASSQGLAGVSNEQFF.

By frequency, this clonotype registers medium-sized. The chain combines TRBV7-6 with TRBJ2-3; TCRdb calls TRBD2, which cannot be checked without DNA. The CDR3 loop spans 16 amino acids. In germline, CDR1 is SGHVS, CDR2 FNYEAQ. CDR3 region: CASSLGTPDITDTQYF.